This passage covers 2 T cell receptor beta chains from one sample sequenced in a study of T cell clonotyping in hematopoietic cell transplantation. Clones were sequenced by immunoSEQ multiplex PCR, and TCRdb holds only the in-frame ones, with some missing. The repertoire has under 30,000 clones, around three quarters of them found once; the top ten carry around 6.5%. Regarding time point: recipient sample about 28 days before transplant, after cytoreduction. The sequenced sample was peripheral blood mononuclear cells, obtained before stem cell transplant. The receptor set was obtained from a young woman with chronic myeloid leukemia. Some clones in this sample may be carry-over from other donors' samples.

This clone was detected a few times. The chain is built from TRBV4-2 and TRBJ1-1; D remains ambiguous. The CDR3 has 13 residues. CDR1 and CDR2 from the germline V gene are LGHNA and YNFKEQ. Trimming took off 3 bases at V and 3 bases at J, with 8 bases between the two ends. The CDR3 protein is CASSHNMDTEAFF. The CDR3 region has the DNA TGTGCCAGCAGCCATAATATGGACACTGAAGCTTTCTTT.

The chain combines TRBV7-3 with TRBJ1-1; D unresolved. The V end lost 1 base, the J end lost 1 base, and 4 bases lay between the germline ends. CDR3 length equals 13 residues. The germline gives CDR1 SGHTA, CDR2 FQGTGA. The CDR3 DNA follows: TGTGCCAGCAGCTTAATCACGAACACTGAAGCTTTCTTT. Translating gives CASSLITNTEAFF. Full variable domain (outside the CDR3, taken from reference TRBV7-3 and TRBJ1-1): GAGVSQTPSNKVTEKGKYVELRCDPISGHTALYWYRQSLGQGPEFLIYFQGTGAADDSGLPNDRFFAVRPEGSVSTLKIQRTERGDSAVYLCASSLITNTEAFFGQGTRLTVV.